One and the same sample provided the 3 T cell receptor beta chains below, sequenced in a study of vaccination effects on CD4 cells after COVID-19. Method: immunoSEQ multiplex PCR; TCRdb's copy keeps in-frame clones and lacks some. This table holds approximately 46,000 clones, around 76% found once. Culture proceeded for about ten days, and CD4+ T cells were then isolated. No cognate antigen is known for these TCRs. The sequencing here drew on CD4+ T cells from PBMCs cultured without peptide, taken before COVID-19 vaccination. The source is a human donor who had a prior SARS-CoV-2 infection.

The chain has TRBV30 and TRBJ2-7; 11 bases are shared with TRBD2. Losses at the gene ends were 0 bases for V and 7 bases for J; bases not matched to a gene: 8. Germline CDR1 reads GTSNPN; CDR2 reads SVGIG (reference sequence). The CDR3 runs 15 residues. CDR3 residues: CAWSVQSSGRREQYF. The CDR3 nucleotides read TGTGCCTGGAGTGTACAGTCTAGCGGGAGGAGGGAGCAGTACTTC.

In its sample, this clone was seen once. This chain joins TRBV11-2 and TRBJ1-2, with a weak D call TRBD1 (6 bases). Germline values: CDR1 SGHAT, CDR2 FQNNGV. The V gene lost 3 bases and the J gene lost 6 bases, with 17 bases spanning the gap. This CDR3 has 15 residues. The DNA for the CDR3 is TGTGCCAGCAGCTTGGGCTCAGTAGGGGGAGATGGCTACACCTTC. It yields the protein CASSLGSVGGDGYTF. Full variable domain (rest looked up from reference TRBV11-2 and TRBJ1-2): EAGVAQSPRYKIIEKRQSVAFWCNPISGHATLYWYQQILGQGPKLLIQFQNNGVVDDSQLPKDRFSAERLKGVDSTLKIQPAKLEDSAVYLCASSLGSVGGDGYTFGSGTRLTVV.

V usage is TRBV20-1 and J usage is TRBJ1-2; D unresolved. Trimming left V 5 bases short and J 5 bases short, with 9 bases between. This CDR3 comprises 11 residues. Germline loops: CDR1 DFQATT, CDR2 SNEGSKA (reference sequence). The CDR3 DNA reads as TGCAGTGCTGAAAGGGAATATGGCTACACCTTC. It encodes CSAEREYGYTF.